The present entry profiles one TCR beta chain with its context. What it binds is unknown. The data belong to a study of monozygotic twins with cystic fibrosis. Study findings and constraints: J usage was most co-twin-similar in 8 of 16 pairs, V in 13. Monozygotic CF twins shared more identical nucleotide clonotypes than unrelated patients.

Germline assignment: CDR1 MGHRA and CDR2 YSYEKL. The CDR3 covers 15 residues. The germline V and J ends were trimmed by 1 base and 5 bases, with 11 bases remaining between them. TCRdb's copy holds only in-frame clones and misses some; the assay was immunoSEQ multiplex PCR. Seen here are about 9,600 clones, about 91% observed once, and the top ten hold around 5.4%. The sequence came from a boy aged 2 to 10 with cystic fibrosis. Material for sequencing was blood. This rearrangement joins TRBV4-1 to TRBJ2-2; a possible D gene is TRBD1 (5 bases). The CDR3 here is CASSQGNTGTGELFF. DNA for the CDR3: TGCGCCAGCAGCCAAGGAAATACAGGAACCGGGGAGCTGTTTTTT.